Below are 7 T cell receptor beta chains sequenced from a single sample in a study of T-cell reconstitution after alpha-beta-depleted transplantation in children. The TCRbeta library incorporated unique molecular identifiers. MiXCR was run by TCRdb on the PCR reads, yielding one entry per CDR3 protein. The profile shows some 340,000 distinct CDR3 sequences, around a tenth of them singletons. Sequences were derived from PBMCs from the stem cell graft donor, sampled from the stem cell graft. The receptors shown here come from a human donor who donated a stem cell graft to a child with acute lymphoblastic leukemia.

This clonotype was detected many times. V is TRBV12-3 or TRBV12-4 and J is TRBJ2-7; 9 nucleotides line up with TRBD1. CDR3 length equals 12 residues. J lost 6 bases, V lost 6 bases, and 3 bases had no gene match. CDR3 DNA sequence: TGTGCCAGCAGCTTGACAGGGGGCGAGCAGTACTTC. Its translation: CASSLTGGEQYF.

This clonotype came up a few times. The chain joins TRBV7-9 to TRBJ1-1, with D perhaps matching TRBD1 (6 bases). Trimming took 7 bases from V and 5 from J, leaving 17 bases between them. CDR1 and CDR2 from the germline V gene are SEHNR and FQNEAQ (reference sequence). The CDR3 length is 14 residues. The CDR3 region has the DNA TGTGCCAGCATCGTCAATGGGGGCGTAACTGAAGCTTTCTTT. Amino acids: CASIVNGGVTEAFF.

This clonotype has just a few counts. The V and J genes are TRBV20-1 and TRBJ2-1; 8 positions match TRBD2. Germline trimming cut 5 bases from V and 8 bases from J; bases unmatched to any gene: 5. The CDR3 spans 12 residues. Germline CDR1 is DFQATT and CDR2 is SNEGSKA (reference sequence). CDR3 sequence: CSASGREDEQFF. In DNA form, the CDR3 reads TGCAGTGCTTCAGGGCGGGAGGATGAGCAGTTCTTC.

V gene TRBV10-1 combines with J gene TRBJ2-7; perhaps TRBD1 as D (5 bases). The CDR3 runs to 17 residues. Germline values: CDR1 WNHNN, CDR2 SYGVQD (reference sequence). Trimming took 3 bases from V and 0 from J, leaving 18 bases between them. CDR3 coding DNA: TGCGCCAGCAGTGATTTAAGGGGCGTTAGACCCTCCTACGAGCAGTACTTC. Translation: CASSDLRGVRPSYEQYF.

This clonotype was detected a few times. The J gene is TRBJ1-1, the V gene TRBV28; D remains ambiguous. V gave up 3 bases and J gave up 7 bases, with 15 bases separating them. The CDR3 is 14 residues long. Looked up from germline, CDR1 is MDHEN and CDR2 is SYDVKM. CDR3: CASSLVVSSGEAFF. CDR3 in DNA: TGTGCCAGCAGTTTGGTAGTATCAAGCGGTGAAGCTTTCTTT.

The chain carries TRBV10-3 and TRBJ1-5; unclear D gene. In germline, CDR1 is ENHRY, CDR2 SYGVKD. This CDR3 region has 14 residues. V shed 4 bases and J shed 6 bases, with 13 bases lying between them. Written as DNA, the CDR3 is TGTGCCATCAGTGGCGGTAGGGATGGTCAGCCCCAGCATTTT. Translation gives CAISGGRDGQPQHF.

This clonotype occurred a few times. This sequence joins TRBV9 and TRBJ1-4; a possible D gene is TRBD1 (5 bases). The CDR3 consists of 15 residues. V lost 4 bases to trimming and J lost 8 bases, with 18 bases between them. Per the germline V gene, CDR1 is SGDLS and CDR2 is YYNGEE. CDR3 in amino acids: CASSFRGGGEEKLFF. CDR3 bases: TGTGCCAGCAGCTTCCGGGGTGGAGGGGAAGAAAAACTGTTTTTT.